This is a list of T cell receptor beta chains from one sample in a study of blood T cell repertoires in COVID-19. The data were produced by immunoSEQ multiplex PCR, yet TCRdb's version contains in-frame clones alone and is incomplete. This table holds approximately 100,000 clones, 85% found once. The source material was peripheral blood. These receptors were collected from a man older than 75 with acute or convalescent COVID-19. CDR3s include the opening cysteine and the closing phenylalanine or tryptophan. The order of the fields is CDR3 protein, J gene, V gene.

CDR3aa: CASSQDIGSDMNTEAFF
j_gene: TRBJ1-1
v_gene: TRBV14

CDR3aa: CASSWDRGWTEAFF
j_gene: TRBJ1-1
v_gene: TRBV5-5

CDR3aa: CASSEAGFTGELFF
j_gene: TRBJ2-2
v_gene: TRBV6-1

CDR3aa: CASGIGQGNGSSYNEQFF
j_gene: TRBJ2-1
v_gene: TRBV21-1

CDR3aa: CASSYSTGGLPDTQYF
j_gene: TRBJ2-3
v_gene: TRBV6-5

CDR3aa: CASSQASGGTEAFF
j_gene: TRBJ1-1
v_gene: TRBV6-2/TRBV6-3

CDR3aa: CASRTYKGNEKLFF
j_gene: TRBJ1-4
v_gene: TRBV2

CDR3aa: CASSSQGPGYEQYF
j_gene: TRBJ2-7
v_gene: TRBV6-5

CDR3aa: CASSPMTSGRGGWADTQYF
j_gene: TRBJ2-3
v_gene: TRBV7-6

CDR3aa: CASSYLRDSNEQYF
j_gene: TRBJ2-7
v_gene: TRBV6-5

CDR3aa: CASSFASRSQGAEAFF
j_gene: TRBJ1-1
v_gene: TRBV5-1

CDR3aa: CASSLGHNQPQHF
j_gene: TRBJ1-5
v_gene: TRBV5-4

CDR3aa: CASRNKGLVPFF
j_gene: TRBJ2-1
v_gene: TRBV12-3/TRBV12-4

CDR3aa: CASSPFGGPGTGELFF
j_gene: TRBJ2-2
v_gene: TRBV28

CDR3aa: CASQLVTGTAGTDTQYF
j_gene: TRBJ2-3
v_gene: TRBV10-2

CDR3aa: CASSVTSGNTNEQFF
j_gene: TRBJ2-1
v_gene: TRBV11-2

CDR3aa: CASSLGVAASSGNTIYF
j_gene: TRBJ1-3
v_gene: TRBV6-6

CDR3aa: CASSIADRGFSGTEAFF
j_gene: TRBJ1-1
v_gene: TRBV19

CDR3aa: CASSTDRSYNEQFF
j_gene: TRBJ2-1
v_gene: TRBV19

CDR3aa: CASSQGTGGTNTEAFF
j_gene: TRBJ1-1
v_gene: TRBV4-2

CDR3aa: CATSRELAANEQFF
j_gene: TRBJ2-1
v_gene: TRBV15

CDR3aa: CASSLSIGTSTDTQYF
j_gene: TRBJ2-3
v_gene: TRBV18

CDR3aa: CASSEVGGLAGVFF
j_gene: TRBJ2-1
v_gene: TRBV6-1

CDR3aa: CASSLAVGAHSPLHF
j_gene: TRBJ1-6
v_gene: TRBV5-6

CDR3aa: CASSPGLAGKTGELFF
j_gene: TRBJ2-2
v_gene: TRBV19

CDR3aa: CASSTSGNTEAFF
j_gene: TRBJ1-1
v_gene: TRBV19

CDR3aa: CASSLSAGGSEKLFF
j_gene: TRBJ1-4
v_gene: TRBV27

CDR3aa: CASSVAPTGGVYNEQFF
j_gene: TRBJ2-1
v_gene: TRBV9

CDR3aa: CATSRGEAGIYGYTF
j_gene: TRBJ1-2
v_gene: TRBV15

CDR3aa: CASSPGQDNEKLFF
j_gene: TRBJ1-4
v_gene: TRBV13

CDR3aa: CASSQRWKAGDLGTDTQYF
j_gene: TRBJ2-3
v_gene: TRBV4-1

CDR3aa: CSVLPGSGETQYF
j_gene: TRBJ2-5
v_gene: TRBV29-1

CDR3aa: CASRGNRVAYGYTF
j_gene: TRBJ1-2
v_gene: TRBV19

CDR3aa: CATSRGGDWIYNEQFF
j_gene: TRBJ2-1
v_gene: TRBV15

CDR3aa: CASSSSLTGGLAGLTDTQYF
j_gene: TRBJ2-3
v_gene: TRBV6-2/TRBV6-3

CDR3aa: CASSYRDSHGYTF
j_gene: TRBJ1-2
v_gene: TRBV6-5

CDR3aa: CASSFLDSSPPYEQYF
j_gene: TRBJ2-7
v_gene: TRBV27

CDR3aa: CASSPSTGAGDRFF
j_gene: TRBJ2-1
v_gene: TRBV18

CDR3aa: CASSLGQDNTEAFF
j_gene: TRBJ1-1
v_gene: TRBV7-9

CDR3aa: CASSLSGASNEKLFF
j_gene: TRBJ1-4
v_gene: TRBV28

CDR3aa: CAWNLVAGGRSYEQYF
j_gene: TRBJ2-7
v_gene: TRBV30

CDR3aa: CASSYSGTGGDQPQHF
j_gene: TRBJ1-5
v_gene: TRBV6-2/TRBV6-3

CDR3aa: CASSPPRLAARSSTDTQYF
j_gene: TRBJ2-3
v_gene: TRBV18

CDR3aa: CASRTEGFSPLHF
j_gene: TRBJ1-6
v_gene: TRBV5-1

CDR3aa: CASSLGQVTGELFF
j_gene: TRBJ2-2
v_gene: TRBV7-9

CDR3aa: CATSSLLHYRGLSYEQYF
j_gene: TRBJ2-7
v_gene: TRBV15

CDR3aa: CASSRRSGKGNQPQHF
j_gene: TRBJ1-5
v_gene: TRBV19

CDR3aa: CASSENNEQFF
j_gene: TRBJ2-1
v_gene: TRBV7-9

CDR3aa: CASSPGLDPDTQYF
j_gene: TRBJ2-3
v_gene: TRBV11-3

CDR3aa: CASSPQIFYGYTF
j_gene: TRBJ1-2
v_gene: TRBV19

CDR3aa: CASAGGEAFF
j_gene: TRBJ1-1
v_gene: TRBV12-5